The 20 T cell receptor beta chains reported below all come from one sample, sequenced in a study of graft-versus-host responses after intestinal transplantation. Measured with immunoSEQ multiplex PCR; TCRdb has only the in-frame clones, and not every one. Counted here are roughly 10,000 clones, roughly a third occurring once; the ten biggest clones make up approximately 1.9%. The specimen comprised alloreactive CD4+ T cells from a mixed lymphocyte reaction culture, sampled before transplantation. Subset here: CFSE-low proliferating T cells sorted from roughly 6-day pre-transplant mixed lymphocyte reaction (GvH or HvG direction). Receptors originate from a human patient who was an organ donor for intestinal transplantation.

The genes are TRBV7-3 and TRBJ2-3; D perhaps matches TRBD2 (5 bases). This CDR3 spans 14 amino acids. V lost 4 bases, J lost 0 bases, and 8 bases lay in between. CDR1 SGHTA and CDR2 FQGTGA come from the germline V gene. This chain's CDR3 is CASSSGLSTDTQYF. Written as DNA, the CDR3 is TGTGCCAGCAGCTCCGGACTCAGCACAGATACGCAGTATTTT.

This clone appeared a few times. The chain employs TRBV7-2 and TRBJ2-5; 7 bases agree with TRBD1. The CDR3 extends over 16 amino acids. Germline V gives CDR1 SGHTA, CDR2 FQGNSA. With V trimmed by 2 bases and J by 5 bases, 11 bases remained unmatched. The CDR3 region is CASSLFVTGRRETQYF. The CDR3 region has the DNA TGTGCCAGCAGCTTATTTGTGACAGGGCGTCGGGAGACCCAGTACTTC.

V and J are TRBV6-1 and TRBJ2-3; D not resolved. This CDR3 has 12 amino acids. The V gene lost 6 bases and the J gene lost 0 bases, with 4 bases spanning the gap. From germline, CDR1 is MNHNS and CDR2 SASEGT. CDR3 DNA sequence: TGTGCCAGCAGCTCTAGCACAGATACGCAGTATTTT. Translation gives CASSSSTDTQYF.

Judged by abundance, this clone is medium-sized. The chain employs TRBV5-8 and TRBJ1-5; D perhaps matches TRBD1 (6 bases). CDR3 length: 18 amino acids. The V gene lost 3 bases and the J gene lost 2 bases, with 21 bases spanning the gap. CDR1 is SGHTS, CDR2 YDEGEE, per germline. The CDR3 bases are TGTGCCAGCAGCTCCTCGGACAGATTCTTTTGGGGCAATCAGCCCCAGCATTTT. Its translation: CASSSSDRFFWGNQPQHF.

The genes are TRBV19 and TRBJ1-2; D remains ambiguous. CDR3 length equals 13 residues. Germline CDR1 reads LNHDA; CDR2 reads SQIVND (reference sequence). V dropped 4 bases and J dropped 4 bases, with 10 bases sitting between them. The CDR3 sequence: CASSSRTVYGYTF. The CDR3 coding sequence is TGTGCCAGTAGTAGCAGGACTGTCTATGGCTACACCTTC. The variable domain in full, with the rest retrieved from reference TRBV19 and TRBJ1-2, is DGGITQSPKYLFRKEGQNVTLSCEQNLNHDAMYWYRQDPGQGLRLIYYSQIVNDFQKGDIAEGYSVSREKKESFPLTVTSAQKNPTAFYLCASSSRTVYGYTFGSGTRLTVV.

This chain links TRBV5-1 with TRBJ2-7, with D perhaps matching TRBD2 (5 bases). CDR3 size: 14 residues. Per the germline V gene, CDR1 is SGHRS and CDR2 is YFSETQ. The V end was cut by 1 base, the J end by 1 base, with 9 bases between. CDR3 sequence: CASSLLRGSYEQYF. The CDR3 nucleotides read TGCGCCAGCAGCTTGCTTCGAGGGTCCTACGAGCAGTACTTC.

This clone appeared a few times. The CDR3 sequence: CASSPPGQAYEQYF. The CDR3, as DNA: TGTGCCAGCAGCCCACCGGGACAAGCCTACGAGCAGTACTTC. The chain couples TRBV4-2 to TRBJ2-7; the D gene is possibly TRBD1 (6 bases). This CDR3 contains 14 residues. Trimming left V 4 bases short and J 2 bases short, with 12 bases between. Per germline, CDR1 LGHNA and CDR2 YNFKEQ.

This chain connects TRBV21-1 to TRBJ1-4; TRBD1 reflects the table's D call only, with no check against the DNA. TRBV21-1 constitutes a pseudogene. This CDR3 is 14 amino acids long. For the CDR3, the DNA is TGTGCCAGCAGCGAGGGACAAGGCAATGAAAAACTGTTTTTT. The encoded protein is CASSEGQGNEKLFF.

CDR3 coding DNA: TGCGCCAGTATAACAGGGGAATCAAATGAGCAGTTCTTC. This gives the protein CASITGESNEQFF. The chain joins TRBV10-1 to TRBJ2-1, with 7 positions matching TRBD1. The CDR3 runs to 13 residues. V trimming: 9 bases; J trimming: 7 bases; junction bases outside the gene matches: 9. The germline V gene has CDR1 WNHNN and CDR2 SYGVQD (reference sequence).

The rearrangement uses TRBV28 and TRBJ1-5; no clear D. The CDR3 is made up of 13 amino acids. The V end was cut by 8 bases, the J end by 7 bases, with 15 bases between. Germline values: CDR1 MDHEN, CDR2 SYDVKM. The CDR3 protein is CASGQEGWQPQHF. CDR3 DNA sequence: TGTGCCAGCGGTCAAGAGGGATGGCAGCCCCAGCATTTT.

V is TRBV19 and J is TRBJ2-1, with D maybe TRBD1 (6 bases). The V end was cut by 6 bases, the J end by 6 bases, with 15 bases between. The germline V gene has CDR1 LNHDA and CDR2 SQIVND (reference sequence). There are 14 residues in the CDR3. The CDR3 protein is CASRDRTGSNEQFF. The CDR3 coding sequence is TGTGCCAGTAGAGACAGGACGGGTAGCAATGAGCAGTTCTTC.

The gene calls are TRBV9 and TRBJ2-1, with 9 bases lining up with TRBD2. With V trimmed by 1 base and J by 8 bases, 4 bases remained unmatched. Germline CDR1 reads SGDLS; CDR2 reads YYNGEE. There are 14 residues in the CDR3. CDR3 sequence: CASSVRSSGDEQFF. CDR3 bases: TGTGCCAGCAGCGTAAGGTCTAGCGGGGATGAGCAGTTCTTC.

As DNA, the CDR3 is TGTGCCATCAGTACAGGGGCGAACACCGGGGAGCTGTTTTTT. Encoded protein: CAISTGANTGELFF. This rearrangement joins TRBV10-3 to TRBJ2-2, with 7 bases matching TRBD1. With 5 bases clipped from V and 0 bases from J, the junction kept 0 bases outside the gene matches. Germline values: CDR1 ENHRY, CDR2 SYGVKD. The CDR3 sequence is 14 residues long.

There are a few counts of this clone. The chain carries TRBV6-5 and TRBJ1-5; 7 nucleotides align to TRBD1. CDR1 and CDR2 from the germline V gene are MNHEY and SVGAGI. The CDR3 covers 15 residues. The V gene end was trimmed by 2 bases and the J gene end by 7 bases; junction bases not matched to a gene: 8. The CDR3 DNA sequence: TGTGCCAGCAGTTACGGGCAGGGGGGCCTCCAGCCCCAGCATTTT. Encoded protein: CASSYGQGGLQPQHF.

The chain is built from TRBV19 and TRBJ1-2; maybe TRBD1 (5 bases). Between the trimmed V and J ends, which lost 7 bases and 2 bases, there was a span of 14 bases. Germline-derived CDR1 and CDR2 are LNHDA and SQIVND (reference sequence). This CDR3 is built from 14 residues. This CDR3 is CASKRGGSNYGYTF. CDR3 coding DNA: TGTGCCAGTAAACGGGGGGGGTCGAACTATGGCTACACCTTC.

The rearrangement links TRBV2 to TRBJ1-2, with 7 bases lining up with TRBD1. The CDR3 covers 15 residues. J lost 4 bases, V lost 3 bases, and 8 bases had no gene match. Germline V gene data show CDR1 as SNHLY and CDR2 as FYNNEI. Here the CDR3 reads CASSDALGTAYGYTF. The CDR3 nucleotides are TGTGCCAGCAGTGACGCCCTCGGGACAGCCTATGGCTACACCTTC. Supplemented by reference TRBV2 and TRBJ1-2, the full variable domain reads EPEVTQTPSHQVTQMGQEVILRCVPISNHLYFYWYRQILGQKVEFLVSFYNNEISEKSEIFDDQFSVERPDGSNFTLKIRSTKLEDSAMYFCASSDALGTAYGYTFGSGTRLTVV.

The J gene is TRBJ2-2, the V gene TRBV4-3; 12 nucleotides line up with TRBD2. V gave up 3 bases and J gave up 3 bases; unmatched junction bases: 2. Germline V gene lookup returns CDR1 LGHNA and CDR2 YSLEER. The CDR3 runs 16 residues. Written as DNA, the CDR3 is TGCGCCAGCAGCCACCGACTAGCGGGGGACACCGGGGAGCTGTTTTTT. Residues: CASSHRLAGDTGELFF.

The chain has TRBV4-1 and TRBJ2-7; 10 bases map to TRBD1. The length of the CDR3 is 15 residues. The germline CDR1 and CDR2 sequences are MGHRA and YSYEKL. V was clipped by 0 bases and J by 6 bases; unmatched bases: 5. CDR3 loop: CASSQDKTGGPEQYF. The CDR3 DNA reads TGCGCCAGCAGCCAAGATAAGACAGGGGGCCCCGAGCAGTACTTC.

The sample holds a few counts of this clone. This sequence joins TRBV4-2 and TRBJ2-1; 15 nucleotides line up with TRBD2. From germline, CDR1 is LGHNA and CDR2 YNFKEQ. The CDR3 runs 16 residues. After removal of 4 bases from V and 8 bases from J, the junction contained 6 bases not matched to a gene. The CDR3 DNA reads TGTGCCAGCAGCCCAAGGACTAGCGGGGGGGCCCATGAGCAGTTCTTC. Protein product: CASSPRTSGGAHEQFF.

The CDR3, as DNA: TGTGCCAGTAGTATTGGGACAGGTCCCTATGGCTACACCTTC. It encodes CASSIGTGPYGYTF. The chain links TRBV19 to TRBJ1-2; TRBD1 matches 8 bases. This CDR3 contains 14 residues. CDR1 is LNHDA and CDR2 is SQIVND in the germline V gene (reference sequence). V dropped 3 bases and J dropped 4; count of bases not matched to a gene: 4.